Given below is one T cell receptor beta chain in context. Its antigen is as yet unknown. The sample belongs to a study of CD8+ T cells in alopecia areata. Study-level background: For the treated group, dosing was oral tofacitinib at 5 to 10 mg twice daily. The drug, tofacitinib, lasted 6 to 18 months, followed by 6 months off drug. Broader study findings: It was lesional scalp, especially alopecia totalis/universalis, that showed higher clonality than normal scalp. While patients received tofacitinib, many expanded lesional clones remained present in scalp and blood.

The CDR3 spans 11 residues. Trimming took off 6 bases at V and 6 bases at J, with 11 bases between the two ends. Germline V gene lookup returns CDR1 DFQATT and CDR2 SNEGSKA (reference sequence). It was cDNA, reverse transcribed from extracted RNA, that served as the sequencing template. The repertoire was sequenced with immunoSEQ multiplex PCR; TCRdb's copy has only in-frame clones and lacks some. Among approximately 160,000 clones listed, 55% to 75% were seen once. Treatment described: oral pan-JAK inhibitor, 5-10 mg twice daily. The receptor comes from a human donor with alopecia areata. The material was CD4+ T cells sorted from blood, obtained at week 24, from a patient treated with tofacitinib. The J gene is TRBJ1-2, the V gene TRBV20-1; no definite D call. CDR3 sequence: CSAELWDGYTF. For the CDR3, the DNA is TGCAGTGCCGAATTGTGGGATGGCTACACCTTC.